Presented here are 4 T cell receptor beta chains from one specimen sequenced in a study of OX40 agonist ivuxolimab in advanced cancers. Sequencing used immunoSEQ multiplex PCR; TCRdb keeps in-frame clones, though not all of them. This table holds over 100,000 clones, 75% to 95% found once. Sequencing was performed on CD4+ or CD8+ T cells sorted from blood, taken in a trial of the OX40 agonist ivuxolimab. The receptors originated from an adult with an advanced solid tumor such as melanoma, head and neck, liver or kidney cancer.

This clone was picked up one time. The chain is built from TRBV10-3 and TRBJ1-1; weak D call: TRBD1 (5 bases). Trimming stripped 4 bases from V and 6 bases from J, with 12 bases between. This CDR3 is 13 amino acids long. Germline CDR1 and CDR2: ENHRY and SYGVKD. The CDR3 loop reads CAISVFGGAEAFF. CDR3 sequence (DNA): TGTGCCATCAGTGTTTTTGGGGGTGCTGAAGCTTTCTTT.

With regard to this clone: The junction departs from the called germline gene at one end, perhaps through a read error. This rearrangement joins TRBV7-7 to TRBJ2-2; D not certain. Per germline, CDR1 SSHAT and CDR2 FNYEAQ (reference sequence). The CDR3 runs 16 residues. CDR3 residues: CASSLERAGVTGELFF. The CDR3 DNA is TGTGCTAGCAGTTTGGAAAGGGCTGGGGTCACCGGGGAGCTGTTTTTT.

The rearrangement links TRBV6-6 to TRBJ1-3, with 7 bases fitting TRBD1. The V and J ends lost 5 bases and 0 bases, in that order; junction bases with no gene match: 4. Germline CDR1 and CDR2: MNHNY and SVGAGI (reference sequence). This CDR3 contains 15 residues. The CDR3 sequence: CASSTTGASGNTIYF. CDR3 coding DNA: TGTGCCAGCAGTACAACAGGGGCCTCTGGAAACACCATATATTTT.

This clone appeared once. This sequence joins TRBV7-8 and TRBJ2-5; D not resolved. V was trimmed by 5 bases and J by 9 bases, leaving 10 bases between them. Germline V gene data show CDR1 as SGHVS and CDR2 as FQNEAQ. The CDR3 covers 11 residues. The CDR3 loop is CASSHGEAQYF. Written as DNA, the CDR3 is TGTGCCAGCAGCCACGGAGAAGCCCAGTACTTC.